This section outlines one T cell receptor (beta chain) sequence together with its context. This record belongs to a study of blood T cell repertoires in COVID-19. Here immunoSEQ multiplex PCR was the method, and the copy in TCRdb shows in-frame clones only, minus some. Of roughly 120,000 clones listed, around 80% are singletons. Germline V gives CDR1 SEHNR, CDR2 FQNEAQ (reference sequence). V was trimmed by 5 bases and J by 5 bases, leaving 12 bases between them. This CDR3 spans 13 amino acids. The TCR was taken from a woman older than 75 with acute or convalescent COVID-19. The rearrangement uses TRBV7-9 and TRBJ1-1; tentative D call: TRBD1 (6 bases). Sequences were obtained from peripheral blood. The CDR3 nucleotides are TGTGCCAGCAGCCAGGACAGAAGAACTGAAGCTTTCTTT. Translating it yields CASSQDRRTEAFF.